The 24 T cell receptor beta chains reported below all come from one sample, sequenced in a study of shared clonotypes between healthy human individuals. Cells designated naive CD8 were CD45RO-negative and were positively selected for CCR7, with terminally differentiated effector memory CD45RA+ cells excluded. TCRdb keeps only in-frame clones here, not all; method: immunoSEQ multiplex PCR. The sample consists of nearly 2 million clones, about 95% of them appearing once. Sequencing was performed on naive CD8+ T cells sorted from blood. These receptors came from a man between 18 and 29 years old in good health.

The genes are TRBV18 and TRBJ2-7; D not certain. The CDR3 sequence is 15 residues long. Germline V gives CDR1 KGHSH, CDR2 LQKENI. Trimming removed 0 bases from V and 2 bases from J, with 11 bases in between. The CDR3 is CASSPPGGGTYEQYF. As DNA, the CDR3 is TGTGCCAGCTCACCACCGGGCGGTGGTACCTACGAGCAGTACTTC. Full variable domain (rest looked up from reference TRBV18 and TRBJ2-7): NAGVMQNPRHLVRRRGQEARLRCSPMKGHSHVYWYRQLPEEGLKFMVYLQKENIIDESGMPKERFSAEFPKEGPSILRIQQVVRGDSAAYFCASSPPGGGTYEQYFGPGTRLTVT.

The chain recombines TRBV5-6 with TRBJ2-3; tentative D call: TRBD2 (5 bases). Germline V lookup: CDR1 SGHDT, CDR2 YYEEEE. This CDR3 is 16 amino acids long. Trimming left V 4 bases short and J 2 bases short, with 17 bases between. The CDR3 nucleotides are TGTGCCAGCAGCCGAGTACTAGGGATCGACACAGATACGCAGTATTTT. Its translation: CASSRVLGIDTDTQYF.

Regarding this clone: Other DNA sequences in the sample encode the same CDR3. The rearrangement joins TRBV27 to TRBJ1-5; a weak D match, TRBD1 (5 bases). The V end was cut by 6 bases, the J end by 1 base, with 10 bases between. The CDR3 extends over 14 amino acids. Germline loops: CDR1 MNHEY, CDR2 SMNVEV (reference sequence). The CDR3 here is CASSLWGSNQPQHF. The CDR3 nucleotides read TGTGCCAGCAGCTTGTGGGGGAGCAATCAGCCCCAGCATTTT.

Note on this clone: The identical CDR3 is also encoded by other nucleotide sequences in the sample. The chain links TRBV5-6 to TRBJ2-1; TRBD2 matches 9 bases. V lost 3 bases, J lost 6 bases, and 4 bases stayed unmatched. CDR1 and CDR2 (germline): SGHDT, YYEEEE. This CDR3 comprises 14 residues. CDR3 sequence (DNA): TGTGCCAGCAGCTCGGGACTAGCCGCCAATGAGCAGTTCTTC. Amino acid sequence: CASSSGLAANEQFF.

The chain employs TRBV29-1 and TRBJ1-2; TRBD1 matches at 7 bases. Per germline, CDR1 SQVTM and CDR2 ANQGSEA. Unmatched junction bases numbered 12, after V lost 6 bases and J lost 2 bases. The CDR3 covers 15 residues. This CDR3 reads CSVQATGASNYGYTF. The CDR3 DNA reads TGCAGCGTGCAAGCCACAGGGGCCTCAAACTATGGCTACACCTTC.

The CDR3 nucleotides are TGTGCCAGCAGCTTGGTTGGGGTGGACTACGAGCAGTACTTC. The encoded protein is CASSLVGVDYEQYF. The chain combines TRBV5-4 with TRBJ2-7; D call uncertain. CDR1 is SGHNT and CDR2 is YYREEE in the germline V gene (reference sequence). There are 14 residues in the CDR3. Deletions cut 0 bases from V and 3 bases from J, with 10 bases between.

Written as DNA, the CDR3 is TGCGCCAGCAGCCACCCATCGAGTGAGGAGAATATTTACAACGTCCTGACTTTC. Encoded protein: CASSHPSSEENIYNVLTF. The rearrangement links TRBV4-1 to TRBJ2-6; no definite D call. CDR3 size: 18 residues. Germline V gives CDR1 MGHRA, CDR2 YSYEKL. Between the trimmed V and J ends, which lost 3 bases and 9 bases, there was a span of 24 bases.

The gene calls are TRBV30 and TRBJ2-7; 9 nucleotides match TRBD2. CDR3 size: 15 residues. Germline V gene sequence: CDR1 GTSNPN, CDR2 SVGIG (reference sequence). V trimming: 4 bases; J trimming: 1 base; junction bases outside the gene matches: 8. The CDR3 loop reads CAWMEIAGASYEQYF. The DNA for the CDR3 is TGTGCCTGGATGGAGATAGCGGGAGCATCCTACGAGCAGTACTTC.

This rearrangement joins TRBV27 to TRBJ2-5; 9 bases align to TRBD1. This CDR3 is built from 15 residues. Germline V gene lookup returns CDR1 MNHEY and CDR2 SMNVEV (reference sequence). V lost 1 base to trimming and J lost 2 bases; unmatched junction nucleotides: 2. In DNA, the CDR3 is TGTGCCAGCAGTTTATTCGGACAGGGGCAAGAGACCCAGTACTTC. Amino acids: CASSLFGQGQETQYF.

The chain joins TRBV30 to TRBJ2-7; D perhaps matches TRBD1 (6 bases). CDR3 length: 13 residues. Germline values: CDR1 GTSNPN, CDR2 SVGIG (reference sequence). The V and J ends lost 5 bases and 6 bases respectively, with 17 bases between them. The CDR3 bases are TGTGCCTGGGGTGCCGGGACAATCGTCGAGCAGTACTTC. Its protein product is CAWGAGTIVEQYF.

The chain joins TRBV19 to TRBJ2-7; D not certain. V lost 5 bases to trimming and J lost 7 bases, with 15 bases between them. This CDR3 has 13 amino acids. CDR1 and CDR2 from the germline V gene are LNHDA and SQIVND (reference sequence). The CDR3 region has the DNA TGTGCCAGTAGTGCAAGGCTGCTGGGGGAGCAGTACTTC. Translated, it gives CASSARLLGEQYF.

The chain links TRBV11-2 to TRBJ2-7; D gene unclear. The CDR3 has 17 amino acids. V lost 1 base to trimming and J lost 7 bases, with 23 bases between them. Germline lookup yields CDR1 SGHAT and CDR2 FQNNGV. CDR3 loop: CASSLAPTVVGWGEQYF. In nucleotides, the CDR3 is TGTGCCAGCAGCTTAGCCCCCACGGTGGTGGGGTGGGGAGAGCAGTACTTC.

The J gene is TRBJ1-5, the V gene TRBV27; no definite D call. Trimming pared 3 bases from V and 7 bases from J, leaving 13 bases between. Germline CDR1 reads MNHEY; CDR2 reads SMNVEV (reference sequence). The CDR3 has 14 amino acids. CDR3 bases: TGTGCCAGCAGTTTGGACGGCTTACGGCAGCCCCAGCATTTT. Its protein is CASSLDGLRQPQHF.

The V gene is TRBV6-6, the J gene TRBJ2-7; perhaps TRBD1 as D (6 bases). V was cut by 0 bases and J by 2 bases, with 11 bases left in between. The length of the CDR3 is 15 residues. Germline loops: CDR1 MNHNY, CDR2 SVGAGI (reference sequence). CDR3 bases: TGTGCCAGCAGTTACTCTGACAGGACGCCCTACGAGCAGTACTTC. Translated, it gives CASSYSDRTPYEQYF.

About this clone itself: Other DNA sequences in this sample translate to the same CDR3. The chain employs TRBV5-1 and TRBJ2-1; D unclear. There are 11 residues in the CDR3. Looked up from germline, CDR1 is SGHRS and CDR2 is YFSETQ. Trimming took off 5 bases at V and 6 bases at J, with 6 bases between the two ends. CDR3 coding DNA: TGCGCCAGCAGAGTAGGCAATGAGCAGTTCTTC. Encoded protein: CASRVGNEQFF.

This chain links TRBV29-1 with TRBJ2-7, with a possible D match to TRBD1 (5 bases). The CDR3 extends over 11 amino acids. In germline, CDR1 is SQVTM, CDR2 ANQGSEA. Trimming removed 4 bases at V and 6 bases at J, with 10 bases between. The CDR3 is CSVVTDTEQYF. Written as DNA, the CDR3 is TGCAGCGTTGTGACAGACACCGAGCAGTACTTC.

The rearrangement links TRBV9 to TRBJ1-1; tentatively, D is TRBD1 (5 bases). Trimming cost V 3 bases and J 0 bases, with 15 bases left between them. CDR3 length: 16 residues. From germline, CDR1 is SGDLS and CDR2 YYNGEE. CDR3 region: CASSAPPTGVNTEAFF. The CDR3 bases are TGTGCCAGCAGCGCTCCGCCAACGGGGGTGAACACTGAAGCTTTCTTT.

The chain is built from TRBV4-1 and TRBJ2-3; D not certain. Germline V gene lookup returns CDR1 MGHRA and CDR2 YSYEKL. The CDR3 totals 15 residues. V was pared by 1 base and J by 2 bases, with 10 bases between. CDR3 nucleotide sequence: TGCGCCAGCAGCCAAGGCCCACTACTCACAGATACGCAGTATTTT. The encoded protein is CASSQGPLLTDTQYF.

The J gene is TRBJ2-1, the V gene TRBV9, with 7 bases lining up with TRBD1. From germline, CDR1 is SGDLS and CDR2 YYNGEE. V trimming: 0 bases; J trimming: 6 bases; junction bases outside the gene matches: 6. The CDR3 extends over 15 amino acids. The CDR3 reads CASSVDRGKGNEQFF. The CDR3 region has the DNA TGTGCCAGCAGCGTAGACAGGGGAAAGGGCAATGAGCAGTTCTTC.

Concerning this clone itself: Other DNA sequences in the same sample also yield this CDR3. The chain uses TRBV4-3 and TRBJ2-7; D may be TRBD2 (5 bases). In germline, CDR1 is LGHNA, CDR2 YSLEER. This CDR3 contains 15 residues. Trimming stripped 0 bases from V and 0 bases from J, with 9 bases between. The CDR3 nucleotides read TGCGCCAGCAGCCAAGAAGAGGGTAGCTCCTACGAGCAGTACTTC. It specifies CASSQEEGSSYEQYF.

The chain is built from TRBV6-1 and TRBJ2-1, with D uncertain. V dropped 1 base and J dropped 8 bases, with 12 bases sitting between them. CDR3 length: 14 residues. CDR1 MNHNS and CDR2 SASEGT come from the germline V gene. The CDR3 nucleotides read TGTGCCAGCAGTGAAGGGCCCCTTGTGGATGAGCAGTTCTTC. Amino acid sequence: CASSEGPLVDEQFF.

The chain couples TRBV7-6 to TRBJ2-3, with D perhaps TRBD1 or TRBD2 (6 bases each). The germline V and J ends were trimmed by 4 bases and 5 bases, with 28 bases remaining between them. The germline V gene has CDR1 SGHVS and CDR2 FNYEAQ. CDR3 size: 19 residues. CDR3 in DNA: TGTGCCAGCAGCTCTTTGTTGGGGGGCGAGGCGCCAGTCCAAGATACGCAGTATTTT. As protein: CASSSLLGGEAPVQDTQYF. Supplemented by reference TRBV7-6 and TRBJ2-3, the full variable domain reads GAGVSQSPRYKVTKRGQDVALRCDPISGHVSLYWYRQALGQGPEFLTYFNYEAQQDKSGLPNDRFSAERPEGSISTLTIQRTEQRDSAMYRCASSSLLGGEAPVQDTQYFGPGTRLTVL.

This clone came up once. This chain links TRBV11-2 with TRBJ2-7; TRBD1 matches 8 bases. V was pared by 6 bases and J by 5 bases, with 6 bases of the junction left unmatched. This CDR3 contains 13 residues. Germline V lookup: CDR1 SGHAT, CDR2 FQNNGV. The CDR3, as DNA: TGTGCCAGCAGTCTCAGGGGGCCAAACGAGCAGTACTTC. Amino acid sequence: CASSLRGPNEQYF.

This chain connects TRBV5-4 to TRBJ2-1; D is perhaps TRBD2 (5 bases). The V gene lost 0 bases and the J gene lost 14 bases, with 12 bases spanning the gap. Germline loops: CDR1 SGHNT, CDR2 YYREEE (reference sequence). The CDR3 extends over 12 amino acids. The CDR3 nucleotides read TGTGCCAGCAGCTTGGGTACGGGGTTGAAGTTCTTC. It yields the protein CASSLGTGLKFF.